Described below is a single T cell receptor (beta chain) sequence and its context. CDR3 length: 19 amino acids. The germline gives CDR1 SGHAT, CDR2 FQNNGV. This record comes from a study of tumor-infiltrating lymphocytes in primary liver carcinoma. The investigators made TCR beta cDNA from roughly 460 ng total RNA, using a constant-region primer. Libraries for TCR beta were built through three nested multiplex PCR rounds, which together made up a slightly modified ARM-PCR procedure. Running 10 cycles apiece, the first two PCR rounds relied on TRBV1-TRBV30 forward primers together with a C-beta reverse primer. TCRdb re-derived calls from the multiplex PCR reads in MiXCR, one entry per CDR3 protein. There are about 130,000 distinct CDR3 sequences in the sample; 64% occur only once, and roughly 7.9% lies in the top ten. The source material, about 19-30 mg of unsorted bulk tissue, was used to co-extract RNA and DNA.

Sequenced material: liver tumor tissue from sampling region 3. Subset meaning: tumor region T3, left-lateral pole. The gene calls are TRBV11-2 and TRBJ2-3; possible D gene TRBD2, 7 bases. The sequence came from an older woman with primary liver carcinoma and hepatitis B virus infection. The chain's CDR3 is CATSPERGGDSGRTDTQYF. The DNA of the CDR3 is TGTGCTACCAGCCCCGAGAGGGGGGGAGATAGCGGCCGCACAGATACGCAGTATTTT.